This TCR beta chain was captured in a study of shared clonotypes between healthy human individuals. Naive CD8 isolation took CD45RO-negative cells positively selected for CCR7 and excluded terminally differentiated effector memory CD45RA+ cells. Sequencing was performed with immunoSEQ multiplex PCR; in TCRdb, only in-frame clones are kept and a portion is missing. This sample has hundreds of thousands of clones, with around 96% found just once. This CDR3 has 8 amino acids. CDR1 and CDR2 (germline): SNHLY, FYNNEI. V was cut by 9 bases and J by 6 bases, with 2 bases left in between. What was sequenced was naive CD8+ T cells sorted from blood. This chain links TRBV2 with TRBJ1-1; D gene ambiguous. The clonotype was recovered from a woman under 40 in good health. The CDR3 reads CARAEAFF. The CDR3 bases are TGTGCCAGGGCTGAAGCTTTCTTT.